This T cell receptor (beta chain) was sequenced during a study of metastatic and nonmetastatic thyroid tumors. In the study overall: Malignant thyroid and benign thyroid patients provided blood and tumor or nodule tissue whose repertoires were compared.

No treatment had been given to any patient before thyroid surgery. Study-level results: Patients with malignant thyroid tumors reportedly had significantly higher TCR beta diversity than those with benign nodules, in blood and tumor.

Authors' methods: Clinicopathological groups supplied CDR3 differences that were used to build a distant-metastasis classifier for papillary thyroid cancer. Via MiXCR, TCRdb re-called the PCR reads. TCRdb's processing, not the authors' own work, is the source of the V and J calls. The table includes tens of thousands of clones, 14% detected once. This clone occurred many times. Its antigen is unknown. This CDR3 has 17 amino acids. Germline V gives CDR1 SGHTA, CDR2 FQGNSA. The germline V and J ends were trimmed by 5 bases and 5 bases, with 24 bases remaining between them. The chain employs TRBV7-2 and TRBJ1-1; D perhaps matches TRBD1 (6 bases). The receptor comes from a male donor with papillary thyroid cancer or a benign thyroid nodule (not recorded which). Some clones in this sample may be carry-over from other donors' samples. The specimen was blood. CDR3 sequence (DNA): TGTGCCAGCAGCCCGGTTCTTTTTCAGGGGAAGAAAACTGAAGCTTTCTTT. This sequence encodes CASSPVLFQGKKTEAFF.